The 22 T cell receptor beta chains reported below all come from one sample, sequenced in a study of shared clonotypes between healthy human individuals. The repertoire was sequenced with immunoSEQ multiplex PCR; TCRdb's copy has only in-frame clones and lacks some. Of 600,000 to 750,000 clones in the sample, 72% were seen once. The sequenced material came from memory CD4+ T cells sorted from blood. Noted subset: CD45RA-negative fraction. These receptor sequences come from a young woman in good health.

The CDR3 sequence is CASSSSTDTEAFF. CDR3 nucleotide sequence: TGTGCCAGCTCATCTAGCACGGACACTGAAGCTTTCTTT. V usage is TRBV18 and J usage is TRBJ1-1, with unresolved D. The CDR3 covers 13 residues. Germline CDR1 is KGHSH and CDR2 is LQKENI. With 5 bases removed from V and 3 bases from J, the gap between germline ends came to 10 bases. Combining the CDR3 with reference TRBV18 and TRBJ1-1 gives the whole variable domain NAGVMQNPRHLVRRRGQEARLRCSPMKGHSHVYWYRQLPEEGLKFMVYLQKENIIDESGMPKERFSAEFPKEGPSILRIQQVVRGDSAAYFCASSSSTDTEAFFGQGTRLTVV.

This clone was recorded once. The CDR3 region is CASSYQGGWTTYNEQFF. As DNA, the CDR3 is TGTGCCAGCAGCTACCAAGGGGGCTGGACCACCTACAATGAGCAGTTCTTC. The V gene is TRBV13, the J gene TRBJ2-1, with 7 nucleotides matching TRBD1. The CDR3 extends over 17 amino acids. CDR1 and CDR2 (germline): PRHDT, FYEKMQ (reference sequence). V lost 4 bases to trimming and J lost 2 bases; unmatched junction nucleotides: 11.

The rearrangement uses TRBV4-1 and TRBJ2-5; perhaps TRBD1 as D (5 bases). The CDR3 extends over 14 amino acids. Germline CDR1 and CDR2: MGHRA and YSYEKL. V shed 4 bases and J shed 1 base, with 10 bases lying between them. CDR3 protein: CASSPQGAQETQYF. The DNA for the CDR3 is TGCGCCAGCAGCCCCCAAGGGGCCCAAGAGACCCAGTACTTC.

This chain links TRBV6-5 with TRBJ1-1; the D is unclear. Germline-derived CDR1 and CDR2 are MNHEY and SVGAGI. V lost 6 bases to trimming and J lost 8 bases, with 22 bases between them. This CDR3 comprises 15 residues. The CDR3 nucleotides read TGTGCCAGCAGCCGCGCCCTGCGGGGTAAATCGGAAGCTTTCTTT. This sequence encodes CASSRALRGKSEAFF.

This chain joins TRBV5-4 and TRBJ2-3; a possible D gene is TRBD1 (5 bases). The germline CDR1 and CDR2 sequences are SGHNT and YYREEE (reference sequence). Deletions cut 2 bases from V and 6 bases from J, with 13 bases between. There are 14 residues in the CDR3. Written as DNA, the CDR3 is TGTGCCAGCAGCTTCCCAGGGCGCGTGGATACGCAGTATTTT. Its protein is CASSFPGRVDTQYF.

This clone came up a few times. The V call is TRBV7-2, the J call TRBJ2-1, with a weak D call TRBD2 (9 bases). Looked up from germline, CDR1 is SGHTA and CDR2 is FQGNSA. This CDR3 is 18 amino acids long. V lost 5 bases and J lost 5, with 25 bases in between. This CDR3 is CASSPVAGATGGNNEQFF. The CDR3 region has the DNA TGTGCCAGCAGCCCCGTAGCGGGAGCCACAGGGGGTAACAATGAGCAGTTCTTC. Using reference TRBV7-2 and TRBJ2-1 for the parts outside the CDR3, the full variable domain is GAGVSQSPSNKVTEKGKDVELRCDPISGHTALYWYRQSLGQGLEFLIYFQGNSAPDKSGLPSDRFSAERTGGSVSTLTIQRTQQEDSAVYLCASSPVAGATGGNNEQFFGPGTRLTVL.

V is TRBV27 and J is TRBJ2-3, with 9 positions matching TRBD1. J lost 4 bases, V lost 6 bases, and 8 bases had no gene match. This CDR3 region has 15 residues. CDR1 and CDR2 from the germline V gene are MNHEY and SMNVEV (reference sequence). DNA for the CDR3: TGTGCCAGCAGATCTAGGGACAGGGTGCCAGATACGCAGTATTTT. As protein: CASRSRDRVPDTQYF.

The rearrangement links TRBV7-9 to TRBJ2-3; 16 nucleotides agree with TRBD2. The CDR3 spans 17 residues. V was pared by 3 bases and J by 3 bases, with 3 bases of the junction left unmatched. CDR1 is SEHNR, CDR2 FQNEAQ, per germline (reference sequence). The CDR3 coding sequence is TGTGCCAGCAGCTTTAAGGGACTAGCGGGAGGGACAGATACGCAGTATTTT. Protein sequence: CASSFKGLAGGTDTQYF. The whole variable domain, remainder taken from reference TRBV7-9 and TRBJ2-3, is DTGVSQNPRHKITKRGQNVTFRCDPISEHNRLYWYRQTLGQGPEFLTYFQNEAQLEKSRLLSDRFSAERPKGSFSTLEIQRTEQGDSAMYLCASSFKGLAGGTDTQYFGPGTRLTVL.

The CDR3 DNA reads as TGTGCCAGCAGCTTAACGAGGGCGCGGAACACTGAAGCTTTCTTT. As protein: CASSLTRARNTEAFF. The chain combines TRBV7-3 with TRBJ1-1; unclear D gene. Germline V gene data show CDR1 as SGHTA and CDR2 as FQGTGA. The CDR3 totals 15 residues. Trimming removed 0 bases from V and 1 base from J, with 9 bases in between.

V and J are TRBV18 and TRBJ1-2, with D unresolved. V was shortened by 1 base and J by 4 bases, with 10 bases between the two germline ends. The CDR3 is 14 residues long. Germline V CDR1 and CDR2: KGHSH, LQKENI. The CDR3 region is CASSPRRQPYGYTF. CDR3 nucleotide sequence: TGTGCCAGCTCACCACGTCGCCAGCCCTATGGCTACACCTTC.

V gene TRBV27 combines with J gene TRBJ1-1; TRBD1 might be the D (5 bases). The CDR3 consists of 14 residues. Trimming shortened V by 6 bases and J by 10 bases, and 21 bases separated the two germline ends. CDR1 and CDR2 from the germline V gene are MNHEY and SMNVEV (reference sequence). CDR3 protein: CASRGGSGTRRAFF. For the CDR3, the DNA is TGTGCCAGCAGGGGTGGGTCCGGGACGCGTCGAGCTTTCTTT.

The rearrangement links TRBV28 to TRBJ2-1; D not certain. Deletions cut 5 bases from V and 0 bases from J, with 14 bases between. This CDR3 has 16 amino acids. The germline CDR1 and CDR2 sequences are MDHEN and SYDVKM. CDR3 loop: CASSPGLPHSYNEQFF. As DNA, the CDR3 is TGTGCCAGCAGTCCCGGGTTGCCCCACTCCTACAATGAGCAGTTCTTC.

V is TRBV30 and J is TRBJ2-5; maybe TRBD1 (6 bases). CDR3 length equals 13 residues. CDR1 GTSNPN and CDR2 SVGIG come from the germline V gene (reference sequence). For the CDR3, the DNA is TGTGCTTACGAACAGGGAAACCAAGAGACCCAGTACTTC. Amino acid sequence: CAYEQGNQETQYF.

A word on this clone: A much larger clone lies a single base off, so this may be a read error. The chain combines TRBV6-5 with TRBJ1-1; D is possibly TRBD1 (6 bases). Germline loops: CDR1 MNHEY, CDR2 SVGAGI. The ends were cut back, 6 bases at V and 0 bases at J, with 8 bases in the middle. The CDR3 totals 13 residues. CDR3 sequence (DNA): TGTGCCAGCAGCGGACAGTTGAACACTGAAGCTTTCTTT. Its translation: CASSGQLNTEAFF.

This clone was observed a few times. The genes are TRBV11-3 and TRBJ2-3, with TRBD2 matching 14 bases. This CDR3 comprises 18 residues. The ends lost 3 bases at V and 4 bases at J; junction bases unmatched: 9. From germline, CDR1 is SGHNT and CDR2 YENEEA. The chain's CDR3 is CASSFGTSGSGSADTQYF. The CDR3 coding sequence is TGTGCCAGCAGCTTCGGGACTAGCGGGAGTGGGTCCGCAGATACGCAGTATTTT.

The V and J genes are TRBV7-9 and TRBJ1-5, with unresolved D. Germline values: CDR1 SEHNR, CDR2 FQNEAQ (reference sequence). Deletions cut 6 bases from V and 7 bases from J, with 13 bases between. This CDR3 spans 13 amino acids. The CDR3 coding sequence is TGTGCCAGCAGGCAGAACCTAGGCCAGCCCCAGCATTTT. It codes for CASRQNLGQPQHF.

The sample holds a few counts of this clone. The chain recombines TRBV7-3 with TRBJ2-5; TRBD1 matches 7 bases. Germline loops: CDR1 SGHTA, CDR2 FQGTGA. This CDR3 is built from 15 residues. V gave up 1 base and J gave up 2 bases; unmatched junction bases: 4. The CDR3 DNA reads as TGTGCCAGCAGCTTAATGGGCAGGGGGCAAGAGACCCAGTACTTC. The encoded protein is CASSLMGRGQETQYF.

This sequence joins TRBV30 and TRBJ1-5, with a tentative D call TRBD1 (5 bases). This CDR3 has 12 amino acids. Germline-derived CDR1 and CDR2 are GTSNPN and SVGIG (reference sequence). Trimming removed 3 bases from V and 7 bases from J, with 10 bases in between. This chain's CDR3 is CAWSARGQPQHF. CDR3 sequence (DNA): TGTGCCTGGAGCGCAAGGGGACAGCCCCAGCATTTT.

In its sample, this clone was seen once. The chain carries TRBV5-1 and TRBJ2-1; TRBD2 matches at 8 bases. Germline V CDR1 and CDR2: SGHRS, YFSETQ. V lost 0 bases, J lost 15 bases, and 11 bases stayed unmatched. The CDR3 totals 14 residues. The CDR3 DNA is TGCGCCAGCAGCTTGGACAGTAATAGCGGGATCCGGTTCTTC. It is translated as CASSLDSNSGIRFF.

The chain is built from TRBV7-8 and TRBJ1-5, with a weak D call TRBD1 (6 bases). This CDR3 has 15 residues. V was shortened by 6 bases and J by 0 bases, with 12 bases between the two germline ends. Germline CDR1 SGHVS, CDR2 FQNEAQ. The CDR3 DNA reads TGTGCCAGCAGTCGGACAGTCTATAGCAATCAGCCCCAGCATTTT. Its protein is CASSRTVYSNQPQHF.

This clone was picked up one time. V usage is TRBV19 and J usage is TRBJ2-2; D is possibly TRBD1 (6 bases). The CDR3 totals 15 residues. The germline V and J ends were trimmed by 7 bases and 1 base, with 13 bases remaining between them. Per germline, CDR1 LNHDA and CDR2 SQIVND (reference sequence). In nucleotides, the CDR3 is TGTGCCAGTAAAATTACAGGGCTGAACACCGGGGAGCTGTTTTTT. Translation gives CASKITGLNTGELFF. The variable domain in full, with the rest retrieved from reference TRBV19 and TRBJ2-2, is DGGITQSPKYLFRKEGQNVTLSCEQNLNHDAMYWYRQDPGQGLRLIYYSQIVNDFQKGDIAEGYSVSREKKESFPLTVTSAQKNPTAFYLCASKITGLNTGELFFGEGSRLTVL.

As for this clone: The same CDR3 also results from other DNA sequences found in this sample. This chain uses TRBV6-1 with TRBJ1-1, with TRBD1 as a possible D gene (5 bases). This CDR3 has 14 amino acids. V lost 5 bases, J lost 2 bases, and 12 bases lay in between. Germline CDR1 is MNHNS and CDR2 is SASEGT. The CDR3, as DNA: TGTGCCAGCAGTCCTAGGGGCGGCAACACTGAAGCTTTCTTT. It yields the protein CASSPRGGNTEAFF.